This TCR beta chain was recorded in a study of human T cells and chemical hapten exposure. TCRdb re-derived calls from the RACE reads in MiXCR, one entry per CDR3 protein. The sample shows over 85,000 distinct CDR3 sequences, approximately 8.6% of them seen only once. This clonotype was seen repeatedly, ten times or more. Documented time point: patch test 2, 6 weeks after DPC sensitization. Treatment reported: therapeutic diphenylcyclopropenone sensitization with weekly scalp DPC. Total RNA extraction was carried out from unfractionated whole blood. The CDR3 covers 15 residues. V lost 1 base, J lost 1 base, and 7 bases lay in between. Germline values: CDR1 SGHVS, CDR2 FNYEAQ.

Sequenced material: whole blood, taken in connection with sensitization to the hapten diphenylcyclopropenone (DPC). The receptor was isolated from a woman aged 40 to 49 with alopecia areata. Some clones in this sample may be carry-over from other donors' samples. The rearrangement uses TRBV7-6 and TRBJ2-2, with TRBD2 as a possible D gene (6 bases). The CDR3 sequence: CASSLGAGNTGELFF. As DNA, the CDR3 is TGTGCCAGCAGCTTAGGAGCGGGGAACACCGGGGAGCTGTTTTTT.